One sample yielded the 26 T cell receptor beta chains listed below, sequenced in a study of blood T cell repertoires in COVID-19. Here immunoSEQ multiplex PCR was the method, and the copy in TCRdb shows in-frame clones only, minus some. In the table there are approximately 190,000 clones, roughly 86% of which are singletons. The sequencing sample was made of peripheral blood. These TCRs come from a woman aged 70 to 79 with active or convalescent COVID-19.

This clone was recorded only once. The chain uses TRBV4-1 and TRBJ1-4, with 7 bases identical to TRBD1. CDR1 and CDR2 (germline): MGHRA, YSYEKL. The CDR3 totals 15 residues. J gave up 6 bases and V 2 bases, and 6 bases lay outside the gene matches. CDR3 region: CASSQLDRVDEKLFF. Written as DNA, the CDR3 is TGCGCCAGCAGCCAACTAGACAGGGTAGATGAAAAACTGTTTTTT.

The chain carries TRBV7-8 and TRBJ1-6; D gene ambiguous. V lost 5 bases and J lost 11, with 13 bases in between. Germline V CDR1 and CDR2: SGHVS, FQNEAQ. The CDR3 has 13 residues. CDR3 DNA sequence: TGTGCCAGCAGCCCAGTCCGGGATACACCCCTCCACTTT. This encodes CASSPVRDTPLHF.

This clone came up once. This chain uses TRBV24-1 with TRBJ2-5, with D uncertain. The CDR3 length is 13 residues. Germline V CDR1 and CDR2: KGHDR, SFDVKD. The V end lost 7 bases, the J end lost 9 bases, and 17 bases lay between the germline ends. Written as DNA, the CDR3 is TGTGCCACCAGCCAGAGTGGTCTAGGTTCCCAGTACTTC. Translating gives CATSQSGLGSQYF.

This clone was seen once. The CDR3 region has the DNA TGTGCCAGCAGCGCATCATCCGGGACTAGCGGGAGGCGGACCTACGAGCAGTACTTC. It encodes CASSASSGTSGRRTYEQYF. The chain couples TRBV9 to TRBJ2-7; 15 bases are a match to TRBD2. Germline CDR1 reads SGDLS; CDR2 reads YYNGEE. The CDR3 has 19 residues. Unmatched junction bases numbered 12, after V lost 3 bases and J lost 2 bases.

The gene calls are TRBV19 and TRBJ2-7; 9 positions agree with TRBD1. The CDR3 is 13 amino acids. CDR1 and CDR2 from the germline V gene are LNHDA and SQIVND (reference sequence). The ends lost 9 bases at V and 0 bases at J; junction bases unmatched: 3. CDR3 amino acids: CASPQGASYEQYF. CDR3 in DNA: TGTGCCAGCCCACAGGGGGCCTCCTACGAGCAGTACTTC. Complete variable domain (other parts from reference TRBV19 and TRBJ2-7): DGGITQSPKYLFRKEGQNVTLSCEQNLNHDAMYWYRQDPGQGLRLIYYSQIVNDFQKGDIAEGYSVSREKKESFPLTVTSAQKNPTAFYLCASPQGASYEQYFGPGTRLTVT.

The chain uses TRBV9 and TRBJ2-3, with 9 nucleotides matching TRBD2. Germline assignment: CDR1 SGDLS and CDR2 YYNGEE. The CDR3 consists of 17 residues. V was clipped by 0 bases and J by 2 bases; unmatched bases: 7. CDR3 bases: TGTGCCAGCAGCGTAGGTTTGGCGGGAGGGCCCACAGATACGCAGTATTTT. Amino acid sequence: CASSVGLAGGPTDTQYF.

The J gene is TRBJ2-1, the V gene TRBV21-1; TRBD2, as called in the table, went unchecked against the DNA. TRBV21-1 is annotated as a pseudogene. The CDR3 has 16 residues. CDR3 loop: CAIPRTSGRKRNEQFF. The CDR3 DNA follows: TGTGCCATCCCGCGGACTAGCGGGAGAAAACGAAATGAGCAGTTCTTC.

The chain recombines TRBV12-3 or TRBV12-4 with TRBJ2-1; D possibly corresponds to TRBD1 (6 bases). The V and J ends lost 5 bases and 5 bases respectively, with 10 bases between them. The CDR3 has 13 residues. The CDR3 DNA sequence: TGTGCCAGCAGTCTCAGGGGAGACAATGAGCAGTTCTTC. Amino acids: CASSLRGDNEQFF.

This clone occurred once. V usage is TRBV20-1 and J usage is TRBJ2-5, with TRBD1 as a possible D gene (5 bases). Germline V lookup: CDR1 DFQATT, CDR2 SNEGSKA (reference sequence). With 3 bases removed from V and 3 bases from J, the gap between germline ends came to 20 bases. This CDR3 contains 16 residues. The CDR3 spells CSASNPKETAKETQYF. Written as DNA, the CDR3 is TGCAGTGCTAGTAACCCGAAGGAGACAGCAAAAGAGACCCAGTACTTC.

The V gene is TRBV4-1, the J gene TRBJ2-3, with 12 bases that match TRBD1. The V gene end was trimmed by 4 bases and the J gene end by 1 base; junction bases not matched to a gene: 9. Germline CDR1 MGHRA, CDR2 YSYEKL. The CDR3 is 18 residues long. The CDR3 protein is CASSRRDRGRQGTDTQYF. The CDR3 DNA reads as TGCGCCAGCAGCCGCCGGGACAGGGGGCGCCAGGGCACAGATACGCAGTATTTT.

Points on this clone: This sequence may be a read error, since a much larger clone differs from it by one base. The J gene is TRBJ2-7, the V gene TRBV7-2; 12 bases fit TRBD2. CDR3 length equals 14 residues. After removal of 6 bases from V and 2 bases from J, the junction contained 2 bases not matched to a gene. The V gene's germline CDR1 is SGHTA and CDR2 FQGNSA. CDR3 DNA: TGTGCCAGCAGTCTAGCGGGAGGGCCCTACGAGCAGTACTTC. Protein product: CASSLAGGPYEQYF.

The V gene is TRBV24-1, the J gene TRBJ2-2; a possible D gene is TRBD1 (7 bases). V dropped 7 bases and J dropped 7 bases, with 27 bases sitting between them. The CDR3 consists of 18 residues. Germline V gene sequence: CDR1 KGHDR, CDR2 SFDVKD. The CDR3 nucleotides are TGTGCCACCAGACCTACAGGGGCAGAAGGCGGGAAGGGCGGGGAGCTGTTTTTT. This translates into CATRPTGAEGGKGGELFF.

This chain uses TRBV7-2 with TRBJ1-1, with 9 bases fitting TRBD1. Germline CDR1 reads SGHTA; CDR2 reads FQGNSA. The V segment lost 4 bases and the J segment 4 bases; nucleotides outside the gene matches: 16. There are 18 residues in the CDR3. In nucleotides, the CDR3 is TGTGCCAGCAGCTCCCGGGACAGGGTTTGGGGACCGAGCACTGAAGCTTTCTTT. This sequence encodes CASSSRDRVWGPSTEAFF.

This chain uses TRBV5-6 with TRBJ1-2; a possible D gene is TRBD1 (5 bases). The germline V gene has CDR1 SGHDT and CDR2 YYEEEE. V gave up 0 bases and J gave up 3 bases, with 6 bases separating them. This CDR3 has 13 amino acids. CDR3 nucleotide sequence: TGTGCCAGCAGCTTGGGACAGCACTATGGCTACACCTTC. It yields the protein CASSLGQHYGYTF.

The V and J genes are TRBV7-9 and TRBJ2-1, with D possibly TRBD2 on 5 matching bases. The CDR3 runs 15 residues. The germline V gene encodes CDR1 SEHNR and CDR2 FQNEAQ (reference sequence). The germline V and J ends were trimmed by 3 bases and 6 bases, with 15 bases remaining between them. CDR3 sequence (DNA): TGTGCCAGCAGCTTGAGTGAAATAGCGAGCAATGAGCAGTTCTTC. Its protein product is CASSLSEIASNEQFF.

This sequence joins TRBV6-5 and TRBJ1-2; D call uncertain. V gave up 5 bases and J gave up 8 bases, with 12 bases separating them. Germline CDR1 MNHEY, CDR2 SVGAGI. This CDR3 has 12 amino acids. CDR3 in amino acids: CASSRGLEGYTF. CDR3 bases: TGTGCCAGCAGTCGGGGTTTGGAGGGCTACACCTTC.

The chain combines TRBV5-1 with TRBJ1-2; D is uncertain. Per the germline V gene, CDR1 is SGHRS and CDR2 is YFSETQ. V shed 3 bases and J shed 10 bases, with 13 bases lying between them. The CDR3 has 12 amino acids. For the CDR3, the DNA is TGCGCCAGCAGCTCACGACAAGGCAACTACACCTTC. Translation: CASSSRQGNYTF.

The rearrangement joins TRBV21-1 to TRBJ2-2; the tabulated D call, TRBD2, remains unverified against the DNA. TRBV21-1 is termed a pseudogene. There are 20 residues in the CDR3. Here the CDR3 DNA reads TGTGCCAGCAGCAAAGTGGAAGAAGGGCGGGAGGGCTTGAACACCGGGGAGCTGTTTTTT. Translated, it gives CASSKVEEGREGLNTGELFF.

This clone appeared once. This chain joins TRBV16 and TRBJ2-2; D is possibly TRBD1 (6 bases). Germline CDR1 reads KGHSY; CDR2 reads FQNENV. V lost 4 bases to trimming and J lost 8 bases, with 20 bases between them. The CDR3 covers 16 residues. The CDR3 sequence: CASSPYRGGASGELFF. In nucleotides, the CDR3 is TGTGCCAGCAGCCCCTATCGAGGGGGAGCCTCAGGGGAGCTGTTTTTT.

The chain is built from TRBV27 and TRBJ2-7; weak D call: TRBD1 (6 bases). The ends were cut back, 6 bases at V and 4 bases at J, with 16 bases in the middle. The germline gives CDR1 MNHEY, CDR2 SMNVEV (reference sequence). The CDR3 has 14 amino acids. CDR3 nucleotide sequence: TGTGCCAGCAGCCCTAATGGACAGCCTTACGAGCAGTACTTC. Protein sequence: CASSPNGQPYEQYF.

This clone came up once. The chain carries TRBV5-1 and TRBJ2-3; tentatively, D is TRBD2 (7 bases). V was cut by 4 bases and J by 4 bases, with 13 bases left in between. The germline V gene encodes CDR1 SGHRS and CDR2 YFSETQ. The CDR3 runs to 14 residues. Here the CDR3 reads CASSMGGGSDTQYF. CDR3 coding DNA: TGCGCCAGCAGCATGGGGGGGGGCTCAGATACGCAGTATTTT.

This CDR3 is CASSIMGLAEDTQYF. The DNA of the CDR3 is TGTGCCAGTAGTATCATGGGACTAGCGGAAGATACGCAGTATTTT. The chain combines TRBV19 with TRBJ2-3; 11 positions agree with TRBD2. In germline, CDR1 is LNHDA, CDR2 SQIVND (reference sequence). The junction had 4 bases not matched to a gene; V was cut back by 3 bases and J by 5 bases. CDR3 length equals 15 residues.

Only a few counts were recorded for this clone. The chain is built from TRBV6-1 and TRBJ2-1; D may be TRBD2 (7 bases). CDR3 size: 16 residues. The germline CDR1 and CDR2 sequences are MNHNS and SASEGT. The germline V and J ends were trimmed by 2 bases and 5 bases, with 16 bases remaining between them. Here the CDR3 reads CASSEWSGGGHNEQFF. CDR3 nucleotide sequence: TGTGCCAGCAGTGAATGGAGTGGGGGGGGGCACAATGAGCAGTTCTTC.

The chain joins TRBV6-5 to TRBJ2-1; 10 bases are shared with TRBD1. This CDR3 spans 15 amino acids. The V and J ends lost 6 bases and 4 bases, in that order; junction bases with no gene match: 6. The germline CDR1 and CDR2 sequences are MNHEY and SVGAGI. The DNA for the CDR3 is TGTGCCAGCAGGTCGACAGGGGGCGCGTACAATGAGCAGTTCTTC. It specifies CASRSTGGAYNEQFF.

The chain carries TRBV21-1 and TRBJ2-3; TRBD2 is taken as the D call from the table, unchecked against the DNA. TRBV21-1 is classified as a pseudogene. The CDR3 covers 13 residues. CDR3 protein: CASSKRVGVTQYF. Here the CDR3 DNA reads TGTGCCAGCAGCAAAAGGGTGGGAGTTACGCAGTATTTT.

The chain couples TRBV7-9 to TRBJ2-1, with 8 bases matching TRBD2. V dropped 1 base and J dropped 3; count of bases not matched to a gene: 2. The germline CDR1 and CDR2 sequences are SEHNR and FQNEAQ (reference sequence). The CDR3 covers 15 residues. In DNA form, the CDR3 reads TGTGCCAGCAGCTTAGTACTAGCGGTCTACAATGAGCAGTTCTTC. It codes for CASSLVLAVYNEQFF.